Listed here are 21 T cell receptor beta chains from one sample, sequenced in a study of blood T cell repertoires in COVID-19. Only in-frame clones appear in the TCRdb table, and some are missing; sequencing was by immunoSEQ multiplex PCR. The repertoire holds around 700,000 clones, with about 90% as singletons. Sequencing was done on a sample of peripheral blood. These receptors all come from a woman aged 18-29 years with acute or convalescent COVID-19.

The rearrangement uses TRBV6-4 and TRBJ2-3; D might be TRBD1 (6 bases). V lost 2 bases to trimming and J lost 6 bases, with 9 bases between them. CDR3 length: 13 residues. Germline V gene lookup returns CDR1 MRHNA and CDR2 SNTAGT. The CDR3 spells CASSDGRGDTQYF. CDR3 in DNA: TGTGCCAGCAGTGACGGAAGGGGGGATACGCAGTATTTT.

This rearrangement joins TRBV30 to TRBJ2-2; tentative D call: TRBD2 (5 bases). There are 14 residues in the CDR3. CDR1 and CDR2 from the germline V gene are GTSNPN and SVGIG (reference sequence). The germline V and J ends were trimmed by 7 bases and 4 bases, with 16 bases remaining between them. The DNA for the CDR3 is TGTGCCTACACGTTAGAAGGAGGCACCGGGGAGCTGTTTTTT. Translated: CAYTLEGGTGELFF.

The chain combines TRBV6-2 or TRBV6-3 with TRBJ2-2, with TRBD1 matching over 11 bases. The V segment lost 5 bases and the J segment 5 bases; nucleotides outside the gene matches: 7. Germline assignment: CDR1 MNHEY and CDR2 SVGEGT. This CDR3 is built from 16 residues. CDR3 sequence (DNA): TGTGCCAGCAGTCCCTCCGGGACAGGGGGTACCGGGGAGCTGTTTTTT. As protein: CASSPSGTGGTGELFF.

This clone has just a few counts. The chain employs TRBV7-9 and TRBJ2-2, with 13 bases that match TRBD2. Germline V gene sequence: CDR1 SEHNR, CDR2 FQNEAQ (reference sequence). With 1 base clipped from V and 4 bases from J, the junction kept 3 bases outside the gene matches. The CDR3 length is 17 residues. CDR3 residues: CASSLGTSGGRTGELFF. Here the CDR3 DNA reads TGTGCCAGCAGCTTAGGGACTAGCGGGGGTCGCACCGGGGAGCTGTTTTTT.

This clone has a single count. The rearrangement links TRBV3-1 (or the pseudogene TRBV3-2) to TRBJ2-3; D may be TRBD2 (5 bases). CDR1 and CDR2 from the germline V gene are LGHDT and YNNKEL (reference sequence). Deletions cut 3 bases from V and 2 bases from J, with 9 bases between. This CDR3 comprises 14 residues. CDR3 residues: CASSHYGDTDTQYF. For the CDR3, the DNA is TGTGCCAGCAGCCATTACGGGGACACAGATACGCAGTATTTT.

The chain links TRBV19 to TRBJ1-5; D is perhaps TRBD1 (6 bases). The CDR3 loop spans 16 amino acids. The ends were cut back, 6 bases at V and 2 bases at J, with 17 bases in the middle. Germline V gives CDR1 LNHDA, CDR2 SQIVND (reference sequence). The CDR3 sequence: CASREGGSHGNQPQHF. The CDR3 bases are TGTGCCAGTAGAGAGGGGGGGAGCCACGGCAATCAGCCCCAGCATTTT.

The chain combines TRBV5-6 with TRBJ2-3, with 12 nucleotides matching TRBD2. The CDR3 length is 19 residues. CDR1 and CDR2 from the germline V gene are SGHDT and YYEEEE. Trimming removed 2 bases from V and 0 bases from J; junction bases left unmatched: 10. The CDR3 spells CASSFRTSGGTPSTDTQYF. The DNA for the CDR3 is TGTGCCAGCAGCTTTCGAACTAGCGGGGGGACTCCTAGCACAGATACGCAGTATTTT.

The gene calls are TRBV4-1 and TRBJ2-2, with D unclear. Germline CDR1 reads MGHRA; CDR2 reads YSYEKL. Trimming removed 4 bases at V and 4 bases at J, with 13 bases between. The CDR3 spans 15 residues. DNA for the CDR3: TGCGCCAGCAGCCCACTTTCGGTTGGCACCGGGGAGCTGTTTTTT. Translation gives CASSPLSVGTGELFF.

The DNA of the CDR3 is TGCAGTGCTAGTTTTCAGGGCGCGGGAAATCAGCCCCAGCATTTT. Translated: CSASFQGAGNQPQHF. V usage is TRBV20-1 and J usage is TRBJ1-5; maybe TRBD1 (5 bases). CDR1 and CDR2 from the germline V gene are DFQATT and SNEGSKA (reference sequence). Trimming removed 3 bases at V and 4 bases at J, with 16 bases between. This CDR3 is built from 15 residues.

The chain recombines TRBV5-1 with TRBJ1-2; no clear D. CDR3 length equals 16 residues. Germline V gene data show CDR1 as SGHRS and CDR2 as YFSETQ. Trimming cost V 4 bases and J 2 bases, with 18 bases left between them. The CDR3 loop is CASSRFNGVANYGYTF. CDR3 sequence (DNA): TGCGCCAGCAGCCGCTTCAACGGGGTGGCGAACTATGGCTACACCTTC.

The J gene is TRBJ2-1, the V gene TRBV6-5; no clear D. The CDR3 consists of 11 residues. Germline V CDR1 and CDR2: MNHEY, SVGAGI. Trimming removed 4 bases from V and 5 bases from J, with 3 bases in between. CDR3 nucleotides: TGTGCCAGCAGTTTTAACAATGAGCAGTTCTTC. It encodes CASSFNNEQFF.

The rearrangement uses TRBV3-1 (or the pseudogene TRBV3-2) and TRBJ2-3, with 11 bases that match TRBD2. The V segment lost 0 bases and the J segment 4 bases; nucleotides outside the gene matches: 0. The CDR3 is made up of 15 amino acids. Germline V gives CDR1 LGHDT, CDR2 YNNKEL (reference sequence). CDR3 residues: CASSQDSGGADTQYF. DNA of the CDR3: TGTGCCAGCAGCCAAGATAGCGGGGGGGCAGATACGCAGTATTTT.

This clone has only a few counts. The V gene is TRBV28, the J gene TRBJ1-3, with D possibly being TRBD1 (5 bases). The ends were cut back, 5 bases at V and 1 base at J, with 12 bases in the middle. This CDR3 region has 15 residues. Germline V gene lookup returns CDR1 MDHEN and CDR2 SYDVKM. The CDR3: CASSKVRQSGNTIYF. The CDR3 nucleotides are TGTGCCAGCAGTAAGGTCCGACAGTCTGGAAACACCATATATTTT.

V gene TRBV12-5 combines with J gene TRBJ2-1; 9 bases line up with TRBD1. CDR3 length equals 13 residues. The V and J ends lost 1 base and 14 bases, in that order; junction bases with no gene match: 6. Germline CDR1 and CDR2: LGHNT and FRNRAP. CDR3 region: CASGLATGTGKFF. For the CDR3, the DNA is TGTGCTAGTGGTTTGGCTACCGGGACAGGGAAGTTCTTC.

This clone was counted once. CDR3 DNA sequence: TGTGCCAGCAGTCCCCCCCTCTCAGATACGCAGTATTTT. Translating it yields CASSPPLSDTQYF. This chain links TRBV27 with TRBJ2-3; no firm D call. The CDR3 runs to 13 residues. The V gene's germline CDR1 is MNHEY and CDR2 SMNVEV (reference sequence). V was cut by 5 bases and J by 4 bases, with 10 bases left in between.

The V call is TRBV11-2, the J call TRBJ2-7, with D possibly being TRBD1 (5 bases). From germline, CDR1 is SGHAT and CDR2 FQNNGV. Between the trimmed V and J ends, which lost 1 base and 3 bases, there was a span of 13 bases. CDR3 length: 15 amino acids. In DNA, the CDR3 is TGTGCCAGCAGCTTAGGCCGTTCAGGGTTCTACGAGCAGTACTTC. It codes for CASSLGRSGFYEQYF.

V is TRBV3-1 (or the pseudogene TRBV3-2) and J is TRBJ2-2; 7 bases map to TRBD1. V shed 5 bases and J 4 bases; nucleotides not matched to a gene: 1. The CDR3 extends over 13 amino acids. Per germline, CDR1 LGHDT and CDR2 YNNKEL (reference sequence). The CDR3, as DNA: TGTGCCAGCAGCGACAGGGCCACCGGGGAGCTGTTTTTT. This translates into CASSDRATGELFF.

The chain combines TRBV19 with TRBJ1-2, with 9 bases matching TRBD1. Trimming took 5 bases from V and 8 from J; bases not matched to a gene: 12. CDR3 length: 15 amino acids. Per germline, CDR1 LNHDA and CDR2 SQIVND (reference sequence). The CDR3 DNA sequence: TGTGCCAGTAGTCTTCTCGACAGGGGGGAGTTGGGCTACACCTTC. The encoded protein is CASSLLDRGELGYTF.

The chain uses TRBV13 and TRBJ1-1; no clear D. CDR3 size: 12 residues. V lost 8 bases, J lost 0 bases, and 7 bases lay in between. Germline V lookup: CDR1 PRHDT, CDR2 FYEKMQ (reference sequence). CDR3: CASVEMNTEAFF. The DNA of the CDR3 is TGTGCCAGCGTTGAGATGAACACTGAAGCTTTCTTT.

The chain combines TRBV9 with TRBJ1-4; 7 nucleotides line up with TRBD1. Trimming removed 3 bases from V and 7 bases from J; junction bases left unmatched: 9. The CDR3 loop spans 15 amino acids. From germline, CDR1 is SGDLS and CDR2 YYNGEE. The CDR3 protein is CASSEYRGVGEKLFF. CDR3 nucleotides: TGTGCCAGCAGCGAATACAGGGGTGTGGGTGAAAAACTGTTTTTT.

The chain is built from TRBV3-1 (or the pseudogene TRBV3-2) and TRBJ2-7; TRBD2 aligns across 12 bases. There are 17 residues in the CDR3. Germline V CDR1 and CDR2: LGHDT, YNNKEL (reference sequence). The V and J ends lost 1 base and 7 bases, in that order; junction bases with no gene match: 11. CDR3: CASSQVIGPSGGVEQYF. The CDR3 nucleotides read TGTGCCAGCAGCCAAGTAATTGGCCCTAGCGGGGGGGTAGAGCAGTACTTC.